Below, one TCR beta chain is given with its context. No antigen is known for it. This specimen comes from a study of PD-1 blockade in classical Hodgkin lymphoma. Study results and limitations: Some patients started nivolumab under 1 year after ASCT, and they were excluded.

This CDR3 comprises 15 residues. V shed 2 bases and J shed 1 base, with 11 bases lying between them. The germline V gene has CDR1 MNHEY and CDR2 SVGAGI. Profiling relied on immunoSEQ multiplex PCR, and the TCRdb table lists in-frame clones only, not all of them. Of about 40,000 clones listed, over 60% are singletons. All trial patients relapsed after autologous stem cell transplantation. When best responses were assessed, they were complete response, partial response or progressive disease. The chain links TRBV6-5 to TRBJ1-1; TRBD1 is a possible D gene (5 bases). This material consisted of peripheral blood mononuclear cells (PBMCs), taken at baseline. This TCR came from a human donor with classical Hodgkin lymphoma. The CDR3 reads CASSYAGLKNTEAFF. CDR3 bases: TGTGCCAGCAGTTACGCGGGACTGAAGAACACTGAAGCTTTCTTT.